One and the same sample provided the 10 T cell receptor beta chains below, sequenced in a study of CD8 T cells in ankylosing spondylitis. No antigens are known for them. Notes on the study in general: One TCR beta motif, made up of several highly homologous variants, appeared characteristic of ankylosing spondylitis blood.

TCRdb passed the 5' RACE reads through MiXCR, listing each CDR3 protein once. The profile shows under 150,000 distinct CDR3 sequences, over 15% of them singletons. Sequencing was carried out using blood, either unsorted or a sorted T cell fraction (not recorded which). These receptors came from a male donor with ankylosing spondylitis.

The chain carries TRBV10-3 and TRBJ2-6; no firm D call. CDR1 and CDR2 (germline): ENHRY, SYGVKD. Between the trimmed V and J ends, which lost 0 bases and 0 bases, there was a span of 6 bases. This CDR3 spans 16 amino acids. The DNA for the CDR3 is TGTGCCATCAGTGAGTCGACCAGCTCTGGGGCCAACGTCCTGACTTTC. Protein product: CAISESTSSGANVLTF.

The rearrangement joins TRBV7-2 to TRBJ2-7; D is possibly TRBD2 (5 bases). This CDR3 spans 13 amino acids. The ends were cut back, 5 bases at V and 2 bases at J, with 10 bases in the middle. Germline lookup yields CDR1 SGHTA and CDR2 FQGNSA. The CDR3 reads CASSAGLTYEQYF. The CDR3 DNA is TGTGCCAGCAGCGCAGGACTTACCTACGAGCAGTACTTC.

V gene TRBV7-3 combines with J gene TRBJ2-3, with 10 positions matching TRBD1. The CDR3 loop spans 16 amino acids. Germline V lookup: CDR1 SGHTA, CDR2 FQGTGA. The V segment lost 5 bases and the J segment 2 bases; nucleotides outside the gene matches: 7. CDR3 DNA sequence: TGTGCCAGCAGCCCATTGACAGGGGGCTTCACAGATACGCAGTATTTT. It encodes CASSPLTGGFTDTQYF.

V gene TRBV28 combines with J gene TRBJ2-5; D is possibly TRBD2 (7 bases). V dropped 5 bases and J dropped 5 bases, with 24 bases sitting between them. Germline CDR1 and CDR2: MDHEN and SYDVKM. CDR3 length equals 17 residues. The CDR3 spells CASSPLPRGGAWETQYF. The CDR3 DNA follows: TGTGCCAGCAGTCCCCTCCCCCGTGGGGGGGCATGGGAGACCCAGTACTTC.

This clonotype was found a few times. CDR3 sequence (DNA): TGCAGTGCCCCCCGGGCTAGCGTGCACCCTCTTTGGTACAATGAGCAGTTCTTC. Translated, it gives CSAPRASVHPLWYNEQFF. This chain connects TRBV20-1 to TRBJ2-1; D may be TRBD2 (6 bases). The germline V and J ends were trimmed by 6 bases and 4 bases, with 28 bases remaining between them. Germline V gives CDR1 DFQATT, CDR2 SNEGSKA (reference sequence). This CDR3 contains 18 residues.

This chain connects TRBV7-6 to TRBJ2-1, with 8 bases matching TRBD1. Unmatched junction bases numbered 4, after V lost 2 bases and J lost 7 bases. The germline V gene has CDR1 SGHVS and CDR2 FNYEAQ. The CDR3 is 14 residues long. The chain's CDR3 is CASSLSRGRNEQFF. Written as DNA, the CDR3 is TGTGCCAGCAGCTTATCCAGGGGGCGTAATGAGCAGTTCTTC.

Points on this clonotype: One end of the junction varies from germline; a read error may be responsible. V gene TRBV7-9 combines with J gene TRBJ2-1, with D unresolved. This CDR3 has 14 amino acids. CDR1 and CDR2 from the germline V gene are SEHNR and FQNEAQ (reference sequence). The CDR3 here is CASSRDEVATMSVF. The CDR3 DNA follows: TGTGCCAGCAGCCGAGATGAAGTGGCTACAATGAGTGTGTTC.

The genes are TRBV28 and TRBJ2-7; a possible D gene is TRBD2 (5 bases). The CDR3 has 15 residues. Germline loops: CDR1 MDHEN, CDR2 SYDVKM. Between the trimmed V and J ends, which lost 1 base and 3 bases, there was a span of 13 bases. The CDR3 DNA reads TGTGCCAGCAGTTTATCGGTGGGAGAGTTCTACGAGCAGTACTTC. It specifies CASSLSVGEFYEQYF.

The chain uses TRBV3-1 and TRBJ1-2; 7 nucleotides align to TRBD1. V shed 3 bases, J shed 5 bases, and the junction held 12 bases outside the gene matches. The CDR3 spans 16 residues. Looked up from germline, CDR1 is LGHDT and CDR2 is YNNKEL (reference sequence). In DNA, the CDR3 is TGTGCCAGCAGCCACAAGATTAGACAGGGATCATATGGCTACACCTTC. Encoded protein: CASSHKIRQGSYGYTF.

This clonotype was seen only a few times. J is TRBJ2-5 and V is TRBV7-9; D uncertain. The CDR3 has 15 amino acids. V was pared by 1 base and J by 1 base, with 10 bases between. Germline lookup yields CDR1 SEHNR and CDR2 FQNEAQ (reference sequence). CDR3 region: CASSLVAPVQETQYF. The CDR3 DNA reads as TGTGCCAGCAGCTTAGTGGCACCAGTCCAAGAGACCCAGTACTTC.